The 23 T cell receptor beta chains listed next were all sequenced from one sample in a study of a mutant IDH1 vaccine in newly diagnosed glioma. Their antigen targets remain unknown. The repertoire was sequenced with immunoSEQ multiplex PCR; TCRdb's copy has only in-frame clones and lacks some. The sample consists of about 51,000 clones, over 75% of them appearing once. Time point: week 5, during vaccination. Every single dose of the vaccine, 300 ug of mutant IDH1 20-mer peptide, came with topical imiquimod. Source: PBMCs, taken from a glioma patient whose treatment included an IDH1 peptide vaccine. The receptor set was obtained from a man in his forties or fifties with glioma.

The rearrangement joins TRBV27 to TRBJ2-1; D remains ambiguous. Germline CDR1 and CDR2: MNHEY and SMNVEV (reference sequence). V was clipped by 2 bases and J by 3 bases, with 11 bases between them. CDR3 length equals 15 residues. CDR3 region: CASSLTTSRYNEQFF. In nucleotides, the CDR3 is TGTGCCAGCAGTTTAACAACCTCCCGCTACAATGAGCAGTTCTTC.

This clone was seen only a few times. The J gene is TRBJ1-1, the V gene TRBV9; 8 bases fit TRBD1. With V trimmed by 4 bases and J by 7 bases, 9 bases remained unmatched. Looked up from germline, CDR1 is SGDLS and CDR2 is YYNGEE. This CDR3 has 14 amino acids. The chain's CDR3 is CASSPRQGSGEAFF. DNA for the CDR3: TGTGCCAGCAGCCCCAGACAGGGGTCTGGTGAAGCTTTCTTT.

The chain couples TRBV7-9 to TRBJ1-3; D ambiguous. Per the germline V gene, CDR1 is SEHNR and CDR2 is FQNEAQ (reference sequence). The CDR3 contains 15 residues. The V end lost 10 bases, the J end lost 1 base, and 17 bases lay between the germline ends. CDR3 coding DNA: TGTGCCATCCCACTCCTTACACCTTCTGGAAACACCATATATTTT. Residues: CAIPLLTPSGNTIYF.

The chain uses TRBV4-2 and TRBJ2-1; D unclear. Germline V lookup: CDR1 LGHNA, CDR2 YNFKEQ. V was clipped by 3 bases and J by 0 bases, with 15 bases between them. This CDR3 contains 17 residues. The CDR3 region is CASSHAPLEISYNEQFF. The CDR3 DNA sequence: TGTGCCAGCAGCCACGCTCCTCTAGAAATCTCCTACAATGAGCAGTTCTTC.

The chain carries TRBV6-5 and TRBJ1-2; 7 bases are shared with TRBD1. Trimming took 5 bases from V and 9 from J; bases not matched to a gene: 12. CDR3 size: 14 residues. Germline values: CDR1 MNHEY, CDR2 SVGAGI. The CDR3 loop is CASSPTGRPDRYTF. CDR3 nucleotides: TGTGCCAGCAGTCCGACAGGGCGACCCGATCGCTACACCTTC.

This clone is a singleton in its sample. This chain links TRBV5-1 with TRBJ2-1, with D perhaps matching TRBD2 (6 bases). The CDR3 has 14 residues. V lost 5 bases and J lost 8, with 17 bases in between. Germline V gene sequence: CDR1 SGHRS, CDR2 YFSETQ. CDR3 residues: CASSEETRSDEQFF. In DNA form, the CDR3 reads TGCGCCAGCAGTGAGGAGACTAGGAGCGATGAGCAGTTCTTC.

This chain uses TRBV27 with TRBJ1-1; D might be TRBD1 (6 bases). V was cut by 3 bases and J by 1 base, with 15 bases left in between. The CDR3 runs 16 residues. Germline loops: CDR1 MNHEY, CDR2 SMNVEV (reference sequence). The CDR3 DNA reads TGTGCCAGCAGTTTTACAGGGATTATACAGAACACTGAAGCTTTCTTT. It codes for CASSFTGIIQNTEAFF.

The DNA for the CDR3 is TGTGCCAGCAGCTTGGCCGGGACAGGGAGGTCGACCGGGGAGCTGTTTTTT. This gives the protein CASSLAGTGRSTGELFF. The rearrangement joins TRBV5-6 to TRBJ2-2; 9 bases align to TRBD1. The ends lost 0 bases at V and 5 bases at J; junction bases unmatched: 8. CDR1 and CDR2 from the germline V gene are SGHDT and YYEEEE. The CDR3 is 17 residues long.

The J gene is TRBJ1-1, the V gene TRBV5-1, with D uncertain. The germline V gene has CDR1 SGHRS and CDR2 YFSETQ. V lost 0 bases and J 0 bases, leaving 9 bases between the germline ends. There are 15 residues in the CDR3. The CDR3 DNA reads TGCGCCAGCAGCTTGGGCCCTAATTTGAACACTGAAGCTTTCTTT. Translated: CASSLGPNLNTEAFF.

The chain is built from TRBV4-1 and TRBJ2-2; D is perhaps TRBD1 (5 bases). Germline V gene lookup returns CDR1 MGHRA and CDR2 YSYEKL. With 0 bases removed from V and 7 bases from J, the gap between germline ends came to 21 bases. The CDR3 is 18 amino acids. CDR3 in amino acids: CASSQDAARTPSRGELFF. CDR3 bases: TGCGCCAGCAGCCAAGATGCGGCCAGGACACCTTCCCGCGGGGAGCTGTTTTTT.

The chain uses TRBV29-1 and TRBJ1-2, with 7 nucleotides matching TRBD1. Germline V gene data show CDR1 as SQVTM and CDR2 as ANQGSEA. Trimming cost V 7 bases and J 2 bases; bases outside gene matches: 4. The CDR3 runs to 12 residues. Here the CDR3 DNA reads TGCAGCGATACAGGGGACAACTATGGCTACACCTTC. It encodes CSDTGDNYGYTF.

The chain carries TRBV5-1 and TRBJ1-1, with D perhaps matching TRBD1 (5 bases). The CDR3 contains 15 residues. V was pared by 4 bases and J by 0 bases, with 13 bases between. Germline V CDR1 and CDR2: SGHRS, YFSETQ. CDR3 DNA: TGCGCCAGCAGCCCGTTAGACAGCCTGAACACTGAAGCTTTCTTT. This translates into CASSPLDSLNTEAFF.

Of note for this clone: Compared with germline, one end of the junction differs, possibly owing to a read error. V is TRBV12-5 and J is TRBJ2-2; no definite D call. The CDR3 spans 14 residues. Germline V gene data show CDR1 as LGHNT and CDR2 as FRNRAP. CDR3 nucleotides: TGTGCTAGTGGTTTGTTCCCTAACACCGAGGAGCTGTTTTTT. This gives the protein CASGLFPNTEELFF.

The chain links TRBV14 to TRBJ1-1, with D unclear. The V end was cut by 0 bases, the J end by 1 base, with 12 bases between. This CDR3 has 16 amino acids. Germline assignment: CDR1 SGHDN and CDR2 FVKESK. The CDR3 loop reads CASSQDNGIRNTEAFF. The CDR3 coding sequence is TGTGCCAGCAGCCAAGATAACGGAATCCGGAACACTGAAGCTTTCTTT.

This sequence joins TRBV6-5 and TRBJ1-5; TRBD1 is a possible D gene (6 bases). CDR3 length: 13 amino acids. Germline loops: CDR1 MNHEY, CDR2 SVGAGI. The ends were cut back, 5 bases at V and 10 bases at J, with 15 bases in the middle. CDR3 in amino acids: CASSEIGGNPQHF. The CDR3 DNA reads TGTGCCAGCAGTGAAATAGGGGGGAATCCCCAGCATTTT.

This chain joins TRBV30 and TRBJ2-7; D remains unclear. Germline V gene sequence: CDR1 GTSNPN, CDR2 SVGIG (reference sequence). The CDR3 is made up of 13 amino acids. Trimming took off 2 bases at V and 2 bases at J, with 10 bases between the two ends. The CDR3 protein is CAWSPGKPYEQYF. As DNA, the CDR3 is TGTGCCTGGAGTCCAGGAAAACCCTACGAGCAGTACTTC.

The chain links TRBV7-2 to TRBJ2-1, with unresolved D. CDR3 length equals 13 residues. Trimming pared 1 base from V and 4 bases from J, leaving 5 bases between. Germline loops: CDR1 SGHTA, CDR2 FQGNSA. The CDR3 nucleotides are TGTGCCAGCAGCTTAGACCGATACAATGAGCAGTTCTTC. Protein: CASSLDRYNEQFF. Full variable domain (rest looked up from reference TRBV7-2 and TRBJ2-1): GAGVSQSPSNKVTEKGKDVELRCDPISGHTALYWYRQSLGQGLEFLIYFQGNSAPDKSGLPSDRFSAERTGGSVSTLTIQRTQQEDSAVYLCASSLDRYNEQFFGPGTRLTVL.

The chain couples TRBV7-9 to TRBJ1-1; possibly TRBD1 for D (5 bases). V lost 0 bases to trimming and J lost 8 bases, with 10 bases between them. Germline values: CDR1 SEHNR, CDR2 FQNEAQ (reference sequence). This CDR3 has 13 amino acids. The CDR3, as DNA: TGTGCCAGCAGCTTAGCCGGGGGACGGGAAGCTTTCTTT. Its translation is CASSLAGGREAFF.

This clone showed up just once. The rearrangement uses TRBV7-9 and TRBJ2-5; TRBD2 agrees at 14 bases. The CDR3 totals 16 residues. Losses at the gene ends were 5 bases for V and 4 bases for J; bases not matched to a gene: 6. Looked up from germline, CDR1 is SEHNR and CDR2 is FQNEAQ (reference sequence). CDR3 region: CASSIGLAGGPETQYF. The DNA of the CDR3 is TGTGCCAGCAGCATCGGACTAGCGGGGGGCCCAGAGACCCAGTACTTC. The full variable domain, completed using reference TRBV7-9 and TRBJ2-5, is DTGVSQNPRHKITKRGQNVTFRCDPISEHNRLYWYRQTLGQGPEFLTYFQNEAQLEKSRLLSDRFSAERPKGSFSTLEIQRTEQGDSAMYLCASSIGLAGGPETQYFGPGTRLLVL.

This chain uses TRBV18 with TRBJ1-2; perhaps TRBD1 as D (6 bases). The V end was cut by 4 bases, the J end by 3 bases, with 9 bases between. The CDR3 is 13 amino acids. In germline, CDR1 is KGHSH, CDR2 LQKENI. The CDR3 coding sequence is TGTGCCAGCTCACGGACAGTAGACTATGGCTACACCTTC. Its protein is CASSRTVDYGYTF.

The rearrangement joins TRBV10-3 to TRBJ2-7, with TRBD2 identical over 14 bases. This CDR3 spans 14 amino acids. Germline V CDR1 and CDR2: ENHRY, SYGVKD. With V trimmed by 8 bases and J by 3 bases, 3 bases remained unmatched. CDR3 protein: CAIPGLAGGYEQYF. The CDR3 DNA reads TGTGCCATCCCAGGACTAGCGGGGGGCTACGAGCAGTACTTC.

The chain uses TRBV5-1 and TRBJ2-7, with D uncertain. Trimming took off 0 bases at V and 4 bases at J, with 8 bases between the two ends. Looked up from germline, CDR1 is SGHRS and CDR2 is YFSETQ. The CDR3 is 13 residues long. Here the CDR3 reads CASSLEGGYEQYF. For the CDR3, the DNA is TGCGCCAGCAGCTTGGAAGGTGGGTACGAGCAGTACTTC. Based on the CDR3 plus reference TRBV5-1 and TRBJ2-7, the full variable domain is KAGVTQTPRYLIKTRGQQVTLSCSPISGHRSVSWYQQTPGQGLQFLFEYFSETQRNKGNFPGRFSGRQFSNSRSEMNVSTLELGDSALYLCASSLEGGYEQYFGPGTRLTVT.

The CDR3, as DNA: TGTGCCCGGCGGGGAAGCTCTGGGGCCAACGTCCTGACTTTC. This sequence encodes CARRGSSGANVLTF. J is TRBJ2-6 and V is TRBV30; tentative D call: TRBD2 (6 bases). V was pared by 8 bases and J by 0 bases, with 11 bases between. This CDR3 is 14 amino acids long. Germline V gene data show CDR1 as GTSNPN and CDR2 as SVGIG (reference sequence).